The clone carrying this T cell receptor (beta chain) has more than one count but fewer than ten. Antigen specificity is unknown. Additional DNA sequences in this sample encode the identical CDR3. This sample is drawn from a study of beta chain features in type 1 diabetes. As for the study in general: The samples had about 100,000,000 sorted cells examined in all.

All of the isolated RNA was reverse transcribed, so expressed TCRB transcripts were sequenced. Libraries were prepared by immunoSEQ multiplex PCR; TCRdb keeps only in-frame clonotypes and omits some of them. The sample lists 500,000 to 800,000 clones; around an eighth were seen once. Study-wide points: Moderate yet significant TCRB CDR3 shortening was seen in Type 1 diabetes patients in all four CD4+ subsets.

From germline, CDR1 is PRHDT and CDR2 FYEKMQ (reference sequence). The V and J ends lost 3 bases and 2 bases respectively, with 11 bases between them. The CDR3 totals 14 residues. This receptor was taken from a man in his thirties or forties with type 1 diabetes. Input material: naive CD4+ T cells from blood. The J gene is TRBJ2-7, the V gene TRBV13, with a tentative D call TRBD2 (6 bases). DNA for the CDR3: TGTGCCAGCAGCTTGAGGGGCGGGGCCTACGAGCAGTACTTC. Residues: CASSLRGGAYEQYF.